This T cell receptor (beta chain) was observed in a study of CD8 T cells in ankylosing spondylitis. With regard to this clonotype: Its antigen remains unidentified.

A quantitative 5'-RACE method, one with molecular barcodes, was used to make TCR beta libraries. TCRdb used MiXCR to reprocess the 5' RACE reads, holding one entry per CDR3 protein. The top ten clones hold around 12% of a sample with hundreds of thousands of distinct CDR3 sequences, 20% to 25% of them seen once. Study results and limitations: Peripheral blood held disease-linked clones only at relatively low frequency, and these were CD8+. Past studies reported some motif variants in reactive arthritis synovial fluid and blood.

This CDR3 is 14 amino acids long. V gave up 1 base and J gave up 5 bases; unmatched junction bases: 2. The sequence derives from a male donor with ankylosing spondylitis or in good health (not recorded which). The chain links TRBV12-3 or TRBV12-4 to TRBJ1-1; 9 bases map to TRBD1. Specimen: blood, either unsorted or a sorted T cell fraction (not recorded which). The DNA for the CDR3 is TGTGCCAGCAGTTTAGTGGACAGGGGAACTGAAGCTTTCTTT. Translating gives CASSLVDRGTEAFF.